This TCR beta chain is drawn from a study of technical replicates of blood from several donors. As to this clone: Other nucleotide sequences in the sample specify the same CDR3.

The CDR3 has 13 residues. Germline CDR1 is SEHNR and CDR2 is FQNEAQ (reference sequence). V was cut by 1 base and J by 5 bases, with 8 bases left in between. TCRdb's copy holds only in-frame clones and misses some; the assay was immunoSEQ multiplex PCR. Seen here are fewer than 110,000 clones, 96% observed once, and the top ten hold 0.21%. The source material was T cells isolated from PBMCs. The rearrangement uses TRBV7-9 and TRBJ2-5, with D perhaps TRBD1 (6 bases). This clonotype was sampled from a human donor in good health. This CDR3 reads CASSLVQGETQYF. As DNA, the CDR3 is TGTGCCAGCAGCTTAGTACAGGGTGAGACCCAGTACTTC.